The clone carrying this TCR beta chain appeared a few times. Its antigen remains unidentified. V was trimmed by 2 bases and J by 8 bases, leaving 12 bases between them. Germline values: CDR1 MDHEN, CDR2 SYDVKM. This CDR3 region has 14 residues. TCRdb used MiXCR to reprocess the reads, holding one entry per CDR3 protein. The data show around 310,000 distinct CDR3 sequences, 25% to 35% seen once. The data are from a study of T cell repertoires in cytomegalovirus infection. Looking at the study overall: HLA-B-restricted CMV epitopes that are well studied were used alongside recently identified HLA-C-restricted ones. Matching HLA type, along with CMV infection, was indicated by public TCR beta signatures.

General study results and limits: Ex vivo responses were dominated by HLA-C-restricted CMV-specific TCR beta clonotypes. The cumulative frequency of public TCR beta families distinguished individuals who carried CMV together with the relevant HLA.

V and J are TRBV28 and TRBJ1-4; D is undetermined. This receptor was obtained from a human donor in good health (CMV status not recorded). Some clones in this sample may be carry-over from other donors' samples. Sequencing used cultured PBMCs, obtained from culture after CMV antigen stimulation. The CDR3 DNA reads TGTGCCAGCAGTTTAGAGAAGGGCTGGGAAAAACTGTTTTTT. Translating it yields CASSLEKGWEKLFF. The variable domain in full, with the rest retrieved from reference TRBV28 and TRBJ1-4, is DVKVTQSSRYLVKRTGEKVFLECVQDMDHENMFWYRQDPGLGLRLIYFSYDVKMKEKGDIPEGYSVSREKKERFSLILESASTNQTSMYLCASSLEKGWEKLFFGSGTQLSVL.